The TCR beta chain under discussion was sequenced for a study of blood T cell repertoires in COVID-19. Across the whole study: Nucleic acid was either cDNA or gDNA, and it came from T cells, B-cell-depleted T cells, or PBMCs.

Per the original data handling: For nucleated cells, counts were estimated from reference gene primer amplification. Some clones are missing from TCRdb's copy, which holds only in-frame ones; the method was immunoSEQ multiplex PCR. The V and J calls and clone size were taken over from that table, and D and trimming were inferred from the DNA. The data contain approximately 60,000 clones, around 86% of them singletons. This CDR3 has 15 residues. Germline-derived CDR1 and CDR2 are MRHNA and SNTAGT. Trimming stripped 0 bases from V and 2 bases from J, with 8 bases between. This clonotype was sampled from an elderly woman with acute or convalescent COVID-19. The chain combines TRBV6-4 with TRBJ1-5; D not certain. The source material was peripheral blood. The DNA for the CDR3 is TGTGCCAGCAGTGACTCGCCAGGCGGCAATCAGCCCCAGCATTTT. This sequence encodes CASSDSPGGNQPQHF.